The 2 T cell receptor beta chains below were found in one sample sequenced in a study of blood T cell repertoires in COVID-19 (dated by TCRdb to the early 2020s). The library was obtained by the immunoSEQ multiplex PCR assay. Drawn from immuneACCESS, this table holds only the in-frame rearrangements with V and J called that TCRdb kept. Clones are partly lost; checked studies trace under half to an unresolved V gene and leave the rest unexplained. This sample is represented by about 210,000 clones; about four fifths of them were singletons. The ten largest clones capture around 7.8% of the sample. Material for sequencing was peripheral blood. The source of these receptors is a woman aged 60 to 75 with COVID-19, enrolled during active disease.

The chain is built from TRBV9 and TRBJ1-2, with 8 bases identical to TRBD1. Germline V gene lookup returns CDR1 SGDLS and CDR2 YYNGEE. J was trimmed by 2 bases and V by 2 bases; bases with no gene match: 8. The CDR3 length is 16 residues. CDR3 in DNA: TGTGCCAGCAGCGTGAGGGACAGGCCGATCAACTATGGCTACACCTTC. This encodes CASSVRDRPINYGYTF.

This sequence joins TRBV9 and TRBJ2-1, with D perhaps TRBD2 (5 bases). Looked up from germline, CDR1 is SGDLS and CDR2 is YYNGEE. This CDR3 has 15 residues. Trimming took off 0 bases at V and 1 base at J, with 8 bases between the two ends. The CDR3 DNA reads as TGTGCCAGCAGCGTAGTTTCGGGGTCCTACAATGAGCAGTTCTTC. Protein sequence: CASSVVSGSYNEQFF.